This T cell receptor (beta chain) stems from a study of response to subunit inactivated influenza vaccine. This clonotype was found many times. Its target is unknown. The CDR3 sequence is 12 residues long. CDR1 and CDR2 from the germline V gene are LGHDT and YNNKEL (reference sequence). Deletions cut 3 bases from V and 5 bases from J, with 8 bases between. General study results and limits: The authors offered the suggestion that each seasonal influenza vaccination recruits few new T cells.

One entry per CDR3 protein, called by TCRdb with MiXCR from the RT-PCR reads. The table lists about 610,000 distinct CDR3 sequences, 12% to 15% of them singletons. This receptor was obtained from a man aged 50-59 years who received an inactivated influenza vaccine. The chain employs TRBV3-1 and TRBJ2-7, with D possibly being TRBD1 (6 bases). Material: PBMCs from blood, obtained approximately 12 days after vaccination. CDR3 sequence: CASSQGADEQYF. CDR3 nucleotide sequence: TGTGCCAGCAGCCAGGGGGCGGACGAGCAGTACTTC.